What follows is one TCR beta chain and its context. The data belong to a study of blood T cell repertoires in COVID-19. Trimming removed 5 bases at V and 0 bases at J, with 4 bases between. The CDR3 runs to 13 residues. Cohort allocation depended upon clinical history that participants reported. Donors in Cohort 3 who had recovered were those with two negative PCRs, healthcare professional clearance, or resolution of their symptoms. Original handling: Amplification from reference gene primers served as the basis for estimated nucleated cell counts. This table comes from immunoSEQ multiplex PCR, and its TCRdb copy is limited to in-frame clones, with some not included. V, J and clone size derive from that table, while D and trimming were established from the DNA sequence. The table lists hundreds of thousands of clones, roughly nine tenths of them singletons, with just over 8% in the top ten.

The sequence came from a woman aged 55 to 70 who had recovered from COVID-19. The rearrangement uses TRBV12-3 or TRBV12-4 and TRBJ2-2; D is ambiguous. The sample consisted of PBMCs or T cells enriched from blood (not recorded which). For the CDR3, the DNA is TGTGCCAGCAGTACTACGAACACCGGGGAGCTGTTTTTT. It is translated as CASSTTNTGELFF.